The 22 T cell receptor beta chains below come from one sample, sequenced in a study of blood T cell repertoires in COVID-19. The assay was immunoSEQ multiplex PCR, and TCRdb's table has in-frame clones only and misses some. This table has roughly 250,000 clones, approximately 85% appearing once. What was sequenced was peripheral blood. The source of these receptors is a woman aged 55-70 years with active or convalescent COVID-19.

The rearrangement links TRBV5-1 to TRBJ1-2, with a possible D match to TRBD1 (6 bases). The CDR3 covers 14 residues. Trimming took 0 bases from V and 4 from J, leaving 10 bases between them. The germline CDR1 and CDR2 sequences are SGHRS and YFSETQ. The CDR3 spells CASSLAGGVYGYTF. The CDR3 DNA is TGCGCCAGCAGCTTGGCTGGGGGCGTCTATGGCTACACCTTC.

The rearrangement joins TRBV28 to TRBJ1-5, with 7 positions matching TRBD1. The V gene's germline CDR1 is MDHEN and CDR2 SYDVKM. The J segment lost 9 bases and the V segment lost 6 bases, leaving 11 bases of the junction unmatched. The CDR3 totals 14 residues. The CDR3 loop is CASSYPGQWRPQHF. In nucleotides, the CDR3 is TGTGCCAGCAGCTATCCGGGACAGTGGCGGCCCCAGCATTTT.

The V gene is TRBV7-2, the J gene TRBJ2-1; 11 bases map to TRBD1. V shed 0 bases and J 2 bases; nucleotides not matched to a gene: 3. The CDR3 extends over 17 amino acids. The germline V gene has CDR1 SGHTA and CDR2 FQGNSA. Here the CDR3 reads CASSLARTGGPYNEQFF. CDR3 bases: TGTGCCAGCAGCTTAGCCAGGACAGGGGGCCCCTACAATGAGCAGTTCTTC.

The CDR3 DNA follows: TGTGCCAGCTCACCAGGGACTACCGGGCAGTTCTTC. Amino acid sequence: CASSPGTTGQFF. The J gene is TRBJ2-1, the V gene TRBV18, with TRBD2 identical over 7 bases. The CDR3 has 12 amino acids. The V segment lost 2 bases and the J segment 12 bases; nucleotides outside the gene matches: 4. From germline, CDR1 is KGHSH and CDR2 LQKENI.

The chain combines TRBV2 with TRBJ1-1; possibly TRBD1 for D (6 bases). Per germline, CDR1 SNHLY and CDR2 FYNNEI. The CDR3 is made up of 15 amino acids. V lost 7 bases, J lost 1 base, and 16 bases lay in between. The CDR3 DNA reads as TGTGCCAGCACCCACTGGACAGCTCAGAACACTGAAGCTTTCTTT. It yields the protein CASTHWTAQNTEAFF. The full variable domain, with the rest looked up from reference TRBV2 and TRBJ1-1, is EPEVTQTPSHQVTQMGQEVILRCVPISNHLYFYWYRQILGQKVEFLVSFYNNEISEKSEIFDDQFSVERPDGSNFTLKIRSTKLEDSAMYFCASTHWTAQNTEAFFGQGTRLTVV.

V and J are TRBV4-3 and TRBJ1-6; tentatively, D is TRBD1 (5 bases). The length of the CDR3 is 14 residues. Trimming cost V 1 base and J 6 bases, with 7 bases left between them. CDR1 and CDR2 (germline): LGHNA, YSLEER. DNA of the CDR3: TGCGCCAGCAGCCAAGGACAGTCTAATTCACCCCTCCACTTT. Translation: CASSQGQSNSPLHF.

This clone came up once. The J gene is TRBJ1-2, the V gene TRBV2; 7 positions match TRBD1. The CDR3 has 15 amino acids. Germline CDR1 is SNHLY and CDR2 is FYNNEI. V shed 4 bases and J 3 bases; nucleotides not matched to a gene: 8. Here the CDR3 DNA reads TGTGCCAGCAGTGTGGGGACAGAGACCTACTATGGCTACACCTTC. Translation gives CASSVGTETYYGYTF.

This CDR3 reads CASGFLRTGSTYNSPLHF. The CDR3 nucleotides read TGTGCTAGTGGTTTTCTCCGGACAGGGAGTACCTATAATTCACCCCTCCACTTT. The rearrangement joins TRBV12-5 to TRBJ1-6; TRBD1 agrees at 8 bases. This CDR3 is built from 18 residues. Germline values: CDR1 LGHNT, CDR2 FRNRAP. Trimming removed 3 bases from V and 2 bases from J; junction bases left unmatched: 9. Combining the CDR3 with reference TRBV12-5 and TRBJ1-6 gives the whole variable domain DARVTQTPRHKVTEMGQEVTMRCQPILGHNTVFWYRQTMMQGLELLAYFRNRAPLDDSGMPKDRFSAEMPDATLATLKIQPSEPRDSAVYFCASGFLRTGSTYNSPLHFGNGTRLTVT.

The chain combines TRBV28 with TRBJ1-6; TRBD1 might be the D (6 bases). The germline V and J ends were trimmed by 6 bases and 7 bases, with 16 bases remaining between them. Germline V gives CDR1 MDHEN, CDR2 SYDVKM. The CDR3 runs 15 residues. The CDR3 here is CASSFSGQLNSPLHF. In nucleotides, the CDR3 is TGTGCCAGCAGCTTCTCCGGACAGTTGAATTCACCCCTCCACTTT.

The V call is TRBV14, the J call TRBJ2-6, with 7 positions matching TRBD1. Germline assignment: CDR1 SGHDN and CDR2 FVKESK. The V and J ends lost 4 bases and 0 bases, in that order; junction bases with no gene match: 3. CDR3 size: 16 residues. CDR3 amino acids: CASSRGQYSGANVLTF. The CDR3 region has the DNA TGTGCCAGCAGCCGGGGACAGTACTCTGGGGCCAACGTCCTGACTTTC.

The chain couples TRBV30 to TRBJ1-3, with D unresolved. V was clipped by 2 bases and J by 0 bases, with 8 bases between them. The germline gives CDR1 GTSNPN, CDR2 SVGIG (reference sequence). This CDR3 comprises 14 residues. This chain's CDR3 is CAWSRYNSGNTIYF. The CDR3 coding sequence is TGTGCCTGGAGTCGTTATAACTCTGGAAACACCATATATTTT.

The rearrangement joins TRBV28 to TRBJ2-5; the D gene is possibly TRBD1 (5 bases). The CDR3 length is 13 residues. Germline CDR1 is MDHEN and CDR2 is SYDVKM. Trimming shortened V by 5 bases and J by 5 bases, and 12 bases separated the two germline ends. CDR3 loop: CASSPPGYETQYF. The CDR3 DNA follows: TGTGCCAGCAGTCCCCCAGGGTACGAGACCCAGTACTTC.

This clone was found a few times. The rearrangement links TRBV2 to TRBJ2-2; 7 positions agree with TRBD1. This CDR3 has 16 residues. Trimming took 5 bases from V and 2 from J; bases not matched to a gene: 8. Germline V gene lookup returns CDR1 SNHLY and CDR2 FYNNEI. CDR3 residues: CASSPGRGGNTGELFF. The CDR3 nucleotides are TGTGCCAGCAGTCCGGGGAGAGGGGGCAACACCGGGGAGCTGTTTTTT.

The chain recombines TRBV4-1 with TRBJ2-2; TRBD2 might be the D (5 bases). This CDR3 contains 12 residues. Germline loops: CDR1 MGHRA, CDR2 YSYEKL. V dropped 2 bases and J dropped 8 bases, with 6 bases sitting between them. The CDR3 reads CASSQTGGELFF. The CDR3, as DNA: TGCGCCAGCAGCCAAACGGGGGGGGAGCTGTTTTTT.

The V call is TRBV13, the J call TRBJ2-1; 10 positions match TRBD2. The CDR3 consists of 18 residues. The junction had 9 bases not matched to a gene; V was cut back by 2 bases and J by 2 bases. CDR1 and CDR2 from the germline V gene are PRHDT and FYEKMQ (reference sequence). The CDR3 reads CASSLQKRAGGPYNEQFF. The CDR3 bases are TGTGCCAGCAGCTTACAAAAAAGAGCGGGGGGGCCCTACAATGAGCAGTTCTTC.

On this clone itself: Other nucleotide sequences from this sample produce the same CDR3. CDR3 in DNA: TGTGCCAGCAGTTACCGGGACAGGGGGGACGAGCAGTACTTC. This codes for CASSYRDRGDEQYF. The chain couples TRBV6-5 to TRBJ2-7, with 11 bases identical to TRBD1. This CDR3 comprises 14 residues. Germline V gene lookup returns CDR1 MNHEY and CDR2 SVGAGI. Unmatched junction bases numbered 2, after V lost 2 bases and J lost 5 bases.

This clone has just a few counts. The chain employs TRBV7-9 and TRBJ2-1, with 14 nucleotides matching TRBD2. There are 18 residues in the CDR3. Germline-derived CDR1 and CDR2 are SEHNR and FQNEAQ (reference sequence). The junction had 11 bases not matched to a gene; V was cut back by 2 bases and J by 8 bases. The CDR3, as DNA: TGTGCCAGCAGCTTAAGGTGGACTAGCGGGGGGAGGTTGGATGAGCAGTTCTTC. Amino acids: CASSLRWTSGGRLDEQFF. Together with reference TRBV7-9 and TRBJ2-1, the CDR3 gives the full variable domain: DTGVSQNPRHKITKRGQNVTFRCDPISEHNRLYWYRQTLGQGPEFLTYFQNEAQLEKSRLLSDRFSAERPKGSFSTLEIQRTEQGDSAMYLCASSLRWTSGGRLDEQFFGPGTRLTVL.

This chain links TRBV5-1 with TRBJ2-4; possibly TRBD1 for D (5 bases). Germline V lookup: CDR1 SGHRS, CDR2 YFSETQ. Trimming left V 4 bases short and J 9 bases short, with 14 bases between. The CDR3 is 13 residues long. The CDR3 nucleotides read TGCGCCAGCAGCCCGGCAGGGTCCACCATTCAGTACTTC. Amino acid sequence: CASSPAGSTIQYF.

The chain links TRBV30 to TRBJ2-5, with 10 bases matching TRBD2. Germline V gene sequence: CDR1 GTSNPN, CDR2 SVGIG (reference sequence). This CDR3 region has 16 residues. The V gene end was trimmed by 1 base and the J gene end by 4 bases; junction bases not matched to a gene: 9. CDR3 DNA: TGTGCCTGGAGTGGCTTAGCGGGGGGCCGAGGAGAGACCCAGTACTTC. Its protein product is CAWSGLAGGRGETQYF.

This chain links TRBV5-6 with TRBJ1-2; TRBD1 matches 8 bases. Per the germline V gene, CDR1 is SGHDT and CDR2 is YYEEEE. V was pared by 1 base and J by 4 bases, with 9 bases of the junction left unmatched. The CDR3 totals 16 residues. For the CDR3, the DNA is TGTGCCAGCAGCTTGTTGACAGGGGACCGAATCTATGGCTACACCTTC. It encodes CASSLLTGDRIYGYTF.

V and J are TRBV5-1 and TRBJ1-6; no firm D call. The V and J ends lost 0 bases and 0 bases respectively, with 13 bases between them. In germline, CDR1 is SGHRS, CDR2 YFSETQ. The CDR3 spans 18 residues. The CDR3 loop is CASSLGPVGSSYNSPLHF. The CDR3 DNA is TGCGCCAGCAGCTTGGGCCCTGTGGGGAGCTCCTATAATTCACCCCTCCACTTT. The full variable domain, with the rest looked up from reference TRBV5-1 and TRBJ1-6, is KAGVTQTPRYLIKTRGQQVTLSCSPISGHRSVSWYQQTPGQGLQFLFEYFSETQRNKGNFPGRFSGRQFSNSRSEMNVSTLELGDSALYLCASSLGPVGSSYNSPLHFGNGTRLTVT.

The J gene is TRBJ2-1, the V gene TRBV5-1, with TRBD2 matching 13 bases. Trimming took 4 bases from V and 5 from J; bases not matched to a gene: 9. The CDR3 runs 17 residues. Germline V lookup: CDR1 SGHRS, CDR2 YFSETQ. The CDR3 DNA reads as TGCGCCAGCAGCCCGGGGGGGACTAGCGGGGTCGACAATGAGCAGTTCTTC. Its translation: CASSPGGTSGVDNEQFF.